Each of the 29 T cell receptor beta chains below was sequenced from the same sample in a study of T cell changes during pregnancy in multiple sclerosis. Repertoires were generated with immunoSEQ multiplex PCR, while TCRdb's copy carries only in-frame clones and drops some. Among tens of thousands of clones listed, 89% were seen once. The sample here was CD4+ T cells from peripheral blood mononuclear cells, taken in the first trimester of pregnancy. These receptor sequences come from a female donor with multiple sclerosis, enrolled in a pregnancy study.

This chain connects TRBV5-4 to TRBJ2-1; D unclear. CDR3 length equals 14 residues. V was shortened by 4 bases and J by 6 bases, with 14 bases between the two germline ends. Germline lookup yields CDR1 SGHNT and CDR2 YYREEE (reference sequence). The CDR3 sequence: CASSDATLANEQFF. The CDR3, as DNA: TGTGCCAGCAGCGATGCTACCTTAGCCAATGAGCAGTTCTTC.

The V gene is TRBV12-5, the J gene TRBJ2-7; 13 bases are a match to TRBD2. J lost 2 bases, V lost 3 bases, and 10 bases had no gene match. This CDR3 comprises 18 residues. Germline V gene sequence: CDR1 LGHNT, CDR2 FRNRAP. For the CDR3, the DNA is TGTGCTAGTGGTTTAGGGACTAGCGGGACCTCCAGGCCCTACGAGCAGTACTTC. Protein sequence: CASGLGTSGTSRPYEQYF.

The chain employs TRBV11-2 and TRBJ1-2; 8 bases align to TRBD1. This CDR3 has 17 residues. With 5 bases clipped from V and 4 bases from J, the junction kept 15 bases outside the gene matches. Germline V gives CDR1 SGHAT, CDR2 FQNNGV. DNA for the CDR3: TGTGCCAGCAGCCCAGGACAGGGATCACCCACGGCCTATGGCTACACCTTC. Protein sequence: CASSPGQGSPTAYGYTF. Full variable domain (remainder filled in from reference TRBV11-2 and TRBJ1-2): EAGVAQSPRYKIIEKRQSVAFWCNPISGHATLYWYQQILGQGPKLLIQFQNNGVVDDSQLPKDRFSAERLKGVDSTLKIQPAKLEDSAVYLCASSPGQGSPTAYGYTFGSGTRLTVV.

V and J are TRBV7-9 and TRBJ1-1, with 7 bases matching TRBD1. CDR1 is SEHNR, CDR2 FQNEAQ, per germline (reference sequence). J lost 4 bases, V lost 2 bases, and 4 bases had no gene match. This CDR3 comprises 14 residues. For the CDR3, the DNA is TGTGCCAGCAGCTTACGAAACAGGGGCACTGAAGCTTTCTTT. Its translation: CASSLRNRGTEAFF. Complete variable domain (other parts from reference TRBV7-9 and TRBJ1-1): DTGVSQNPRHKITKRGQNVTFRCDPISEHNRLYWYRQTLGQGPEFLTYFQNEAQLEKSRLLSDRFSAERPKGSFSTLEIQRTEQGDSAMYLCASSLRNRGTEAFFGQGTRLTVV.

V gene TRBV6-6 combines with J gene TRBJ1-6; no definite D call. This CDR3 has 14 amino acids. The germline V gene has CDR1 MNHNY and CDR2 SVGAGI (reference sequence). V was shortened by 6 bases and J by 9 bases, with 15 bases between the two germline ends. The CDR3 nucleotides are TGTGCCAGCAGGACCCCGGGCGGAGGTTCACCCCTCCACTTT. As protein: CASRTPGGGSPLHF.

This clone came up many times. The chain has TRBV28 and TRBJ2-5, with D tentatively TRBD2 (6 bases). Trimming stripped 6 bases from V and 1 base from J, with 9 bases between. The germline V gene has CDR1 MDHEN and CDR2 SYDVKM. The CDR3 runs 13 residues. The CDR3 is CASRGTFQETQYF. The CDR3 DNA follows: TGTGCCAGCAGGGGGACTTTCCAAGAGACCCAGTACTTC.

Only one count was recorded for this clone. This chain uses TRBV18 with TRBJ1-6; D remains unclear. V was cut by 2 bases and J by 7 bases, with 15 bases left in between. Germline V gives CDR1 KGHSH, CDR2 LQKENI. This CDR3 spans 16 amino acids. DNA for the CDR3: TGTGCCAGCTCACCATGGGAGCGTTCGGCCAATTCACCCCTCCACTTT. Its translation: CASSPWERSANSPLHF.

CDR3 sequence: CAWSVRSGVYGYTF. CDR3 sequence (DNA): TGTGCCTGGAGTGTACGAAGCGGAGTCTATGGCTACACCTTC. The V and J genes are TRBV30 and TRBJ1-2; D not resolved. This CDR3 is built from 14 residues. Looked up from germline, CDR1 is GTSNPN and CDR2 is SVGIG (reference sequence). Trimming took off 0 bases at V and 4 bases at J, with 12 bases between the two ends.

This clone was detected only once. The V gene is TRBV12-5, the J gene TRBJ1-5; a possible D gene is TRBD1 (5 bases). The CDR3 loop spans 14 amino acids. Germline CDR1 is LGHNT and CDR2 is FRNRAP. V was clipped by 6 bases and J by 6 bases, with 15 bases between them. CDR3 residues: CASGRGGMAQPQHF. The DNA of the CDR3 is TGTGCTAGTGGCCGCGGGGGGATGGCTCAGCCCCAGCATTTT.

This chain connects TRBV16 to TRBJ2-7, with TRBD2 matching over 9 bases. V shed 4 bases and J 7 bases; nucleotides not matched to a gene: 11. The CDR3 is 15 residues long. CDR1 KGHSY and CDR2 FQNENV come from the germline V gene. The CDR3 sequence: CASSPSFSGSLEQYF. In nucleotides, the CDR3 is TGTGCCAGCAGCCCATCGTTTAGCGGGAGCCTTGAGCAGTACTTC.

As for this clone: The same CDR3 also results from other DNA sequences found in this sample. The chain recombines TRBV5-1 with TRBJ2-7; 8 bases are shared with TRBD1. The J segment lost 5 bases and the V segment lost 3 bases, leaving 10 bases of the junction unmatched. The germline gives CDR1 SGHRS, CDR2 YFSETQ. CDR3 length: 15 amino acids. The CDR3 loop reads CASSYAGTGVDEQYF. CDR3 nucleotides: TGCGCCAGCAGCTACGCCGGGACAGGCGTCGACGAGCAGTACTTC.

The CDR3 nucleotides are TGTGCCAGCAGCTTGGGGCTAGCGGGTGGGACAGATACGCAGTATTTT. Its protein product is CASSLGLAGGTDTQYF. This chain joins TRBV5-4 and TRBJ2-3; 8 nucleotides line up with TRBD2. Per the germline V gene, CDR1 is SGHNT and CDR2 is YYREEE (reference sequence). The CDR3 has 16 residues. Trimming took 0 bases from V and 3 from J; bases not matched to a gene: 6.

CDR3 residues: CASSPDRGEQYF. CDR3 DNA sequence: TGTGCCAGCAGCCCCGACAGGGGCGAGCAGTACTTC. The chain uses TRBV11-2 and TRBJ2-7; 8 bases agree with TRBD1. This CDR3 region has 12 residues. The germline V gene has CDR1 SGHAT and CDR2 FQNNGV. V dropped 5 bases and J dropped 6; count of bases not matched to a gene: 3.

J is TRBJ1-2 and V is TRBV6-6, with 10 bases that match TRBD1. Per germline, CDR1 MNHNY and CDR2 SVGAGI (reference sequence). V trimming: 5 bases; J trimming: 6 bases; junction bases outside the gene matches: 6. The CDR3 consists of 14 residues. This CDR3 is CASSQTGTGDGYTF. For the CDR3, the DNA is TGTGCCAGCAGTCAAACCGGGACAGGGGATGGCTACACCTTC.

J is TRBJ1-2 and V is TRBV29-1; D may be TRBD1 (5 bases). This CDR3 is 13 amino acids long. V was trimmed by 0 bases and J by 4 bases, leaving 9 bases between them. The germline V gene encodes CDR1 SQVTM and CDR2 ANQGSEA. The CDR3 reads CSVEEGTGYGYTF. CDR3 DNA: TGCAGCGTTGAAGAAGGAACAGGCTATGGCTACACCTTC.

The CDR3 here is CASSLLAGLDEQFF. The CDR3 DNA reads TGTGCCAGCTCGTTGCTAGCGGGTTTAGATGAGCAGTTCTTC. The rearrangement joins TRBV18 to TRBJ2-1, with 8 bases that match TRBD2. Trimming removed 6 bases from V and 8 bases from J; junction bases left unmatched: 9. This CDR3 has 14 amino acids. CDR1 and CDR2 (germline): KGHSH, LQKENI.

CDR3 nucleotides: TGTGCCAGCACCCCCCGCCAACAGGGGGCCCAAGAGACCCAGTACTTC. It is translated as CASTPRQQGAQETQYF. The chain is built from TRBV6-6 and TRBJ2-5; 9 bases map to TRBD1. V trimming: 7 bases; J trimming: 1 base; junction bases outside the gene matches: 10. The germline V gene encodes CDR1 MNHNY and CDR2 SVGAGI (reference sequence). The CDR3 runs 16 residues.

This clone turned up a few times. V usage is TRBV7-3 and J usage is TRBJ2-3; D perhaps matches TRBD2 (5 bases). Germline V lookup: CDR1 SGHTA, CDR2 FQGTGA. The CDR3 is 13 amino acids. Deletions cut 1 base from V and 6 bases from J, with 8 bases between. The CDR3 is CASSLREGDTQYF. The CDR3 DNA is TGTGCCAGCAGCTTAAGAGAGGGCGATACGCAGTATTTT.

This chain connects TRBV4-2 to TRBJ2-1; D remains ambiguous. Per the germline V gene, CDR1 is LGHNA and CDR2 is YNFKEQ. CDR3 length: 14 residues. Trimming left V 4 bases short and J 9 bases short, with 16 bases between. The CDR3 DNA reads as TGTGCCAGCAGCCCCTCCTCCGCCAACGGTGAGCAGTTCTTC. Translation: CASSPSSANGEQFF.

This clone was found once. J is TRBJ1-2 and V is TRBV19, with 7 bases matching TRBD1. The CDR3 consists of 12 residues. Germline V gene lookup returns CDR1 LNHDA and CDR2 SQIVND (reference sequence). With 8 bases clipped from V and 8 bases from J, the junction kept 8 bases outside the gene matches. The CDR3 spells CASLKTGNGYTF. The CDR3 nucleotides are TGTGCCAGTTTAAAGACAGGGAACGGCTACACCTTC.

The V call is TRBV30, the J call TRBJ1-6; TRBD1 agrees at 12 bases. The germline V gene has CDR1 GTSNPN and CDR2 SVGIG (reference sequence). V shed 5 bases and J 5 bases; nucleotides not matched to a gene: 4. The CDR3 totals 15 residues. CDR3 nucleotides: TGTGCCTGGGGGACAGGGGGCCGACATAATTCACCCCTCCACTTT. Translating gives CAWGTGGRHNSPLHF.

The rearrangement links TRBV2 to TRBJ1-6; 9 bases fit TRBD1. J gave up 5 bases and V 7 bases, and 6 bases lay outside the gene matches. The CDR3 is 15 residues long. CDR1 is SNHLY, CDR2 FYNNEI, per germline. CDR3 nucleotides: TGTGCCAGCATAGGCGACAGGGGGAATAATTCACCCCTCCACTTT. Translation: CASIGDRGNNSPLHF.

The chain combines TRBV30 with TRBJ1-4; 10 bases match TRBD1. This CDR3 has 19 residues. V shed 0 bases, J shed 5 bases, and the junction held 15 bases outside the gene matches. The germline V gene has CDR1 GTSNPN and CDR2 SVGIG (reference sequence). DNA of the CDR3: TGTGCCTGGAGTGTACTGGGACAGGGGTCACGGAGGTCAAATGAAAAACTGTTTTTT. Translation: CAWSVLGQGSRRSNEKLFF.

The rearrangement links TRBV28 to TRBJ2-3; 8 positions agree with TRBD1. Per the germline V gene, CDR1 is MDHEN and CDR2 is SYDVKM. Unmatched junction bases numbered 8, after V lost 8 bases and J lost 4 bases. The CDR3 has 14 amino acids. The chain's CDR3 is CASFRDRRADTQYF. In DNA, the CDR3 is TGTGCCAGCTTCCGGGACAGGAGGGCAGATACGCAGTATTTT. Full variable domain (remainder filled in from reference TRBV28 and TRBJ2-3): DVKVTQSSRYLVKRTGEKVFLECVQDMDHENMFWYRQDPGLGLRLIYFSYDVKMKEKGDIPEGYSVSREKKERFSLILESASTNQTSMYLCASFRDRRADTQYFGPGTRLTVL.

This rearrangement joins TRBV2 to TRBJ2-3; TRBD2 agrees at 10 bases. CDR1 and CDR2 from the germline V gene are SNHLY and FYNNEI. J lost 2 bases, V lost 6 bases, and 2 bases had no gene match. This CDR3 spans 14 amino acids. As DNA, the CDR3 is TGTGCCAGCAGAGGACTAGCGGACACAGATACGCAGTATTTT. This translates into CASRGLADTDTQYF.

This chain joins TRBV6-1 and TRBJ2-7, with a tentative D call TRBD1 (5 bases). V lost 2 bases, J lost 2 bases, and 10 bases lay in between. Per the germline V gene, CDR1 is MNHNS and CDR2 is SASEGT. CDR3 length: 14 residues. This CDR3 reads CASSELTGTYEQYF. In DNA, the CDR3 is TGTGCCAGCAGTGAACTCACAGGTACCTACGAGCAGTACTTC.

The chain recombines TRBV6-5 with TRBJ2-5; 9 positions agree with TRBD2. The V gene end was trimmed by 6 bases and the J gene end by 4 bases; junction bases not matched to a gene: 6. The germline V gene has CDR1 MNHEY and CDR2 SVGAGI. The CDR3 covers 14 residues. In DNA, the CDR3 is TGTGCCAGCAGCCCCGGACTAGCGCGAGAGACCCAGTACTTC. This translates into CASSPGLARETQYF.

A single count supports this clone. The chain combines TRBV19 with TRBJ2-7; 7 bases agree with TRBD1. J lost 3 bases, V lost 5 bases, and 7 bases had no gene match. The length of the CDR3 is 14 residues. Germline CDR1 is LNHDA and CDR2 is SQIVND (reference sequence). CDR3 sequence reads: CASSPRDRSYEQYF. As DNA, the CDR3 is TGTGCCAGTAGTCCTCGGGACAGAAGCTACGAGCAGTACTTC.

The chain uses TRBV5-1 and TRBJ2-2, with 11 bases aligning to TRBD2. CDR1 is SGHRS and CDR2 is YFSETQ in the germline V gene. The CDR3 runs to 16 residues. V dropped 4 bases and J dropped 5; count of bases not matched to a gene: 7. DNA for the CDR3: TGCGCCAGCAGCCCACTAGCGGGAGTTGGTACCGGGGAGCTGTTTTTT. This encodes CASSPLAGVGTGELFF. Filled out from reference TRBV5-1 and TRBJ2-2, the complete variable domain reads KAGVTQTPRYLIKTRGQQVTLSCSPISGHRSVSWYQQTPGQGLQFLFEYFSETQRNKGNFPGRFSGRQFSNSRSEMNVSTLELGDSALYLCASSPLAGVGTGELFFGEGSRLTVL.